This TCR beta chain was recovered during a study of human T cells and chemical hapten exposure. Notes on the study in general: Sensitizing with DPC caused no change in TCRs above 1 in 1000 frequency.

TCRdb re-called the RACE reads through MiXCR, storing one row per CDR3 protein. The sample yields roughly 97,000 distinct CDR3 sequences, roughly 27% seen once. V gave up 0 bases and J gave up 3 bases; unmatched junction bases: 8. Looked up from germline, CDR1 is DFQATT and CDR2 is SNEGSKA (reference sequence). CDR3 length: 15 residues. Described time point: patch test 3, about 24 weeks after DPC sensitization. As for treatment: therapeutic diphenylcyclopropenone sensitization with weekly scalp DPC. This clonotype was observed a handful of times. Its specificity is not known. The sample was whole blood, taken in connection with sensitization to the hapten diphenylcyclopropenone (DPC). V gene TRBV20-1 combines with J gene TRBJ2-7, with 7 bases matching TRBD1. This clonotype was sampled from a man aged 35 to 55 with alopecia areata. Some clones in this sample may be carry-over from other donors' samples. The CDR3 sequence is CSARDFGTDFYEQYF. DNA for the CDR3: TGCAGTGCTAGAGATTTCGGGACAGACTTCTACGAGCAGTACTTC.